A selection of T cell receptor beta chains follows, all from one sample in a study of blood T cell repertoires in COVID-19. The data were produced by immunoSEQ multiplex PCR, yet TCRdb's version contains in-frame clones alone and is incomplete. There are approximately 300,000 clones in the sample; 80% to 95% occur only once, and under 7% lies in the top ten. The sequenced material came from peripheral blood. The receptors shown here come from a woman in her 30s with COVID-19, enrolled during active disease. Both conserved end residues are part of each CDR3. A D gene is named only where the DNA matches it firmly. The listing skips clone size in some rows; elsewhere it reads once, few, many or a size class.

CDR3 DNA: TGTGCCAGCAGCTCGACAGGGGGGGAGACCCAGTACTTC; CDR3 protein: CASSSTGGETQYF; clone size: .; J gene: TRBJ2-5; D gene: TRBD1; V gene: TRBV5-6
CDR3 DNA: TGTGCCAGCAACTCACTAGAGTCGGTCGCAGAGACCCAGTACTTC; CDR3 protein: CASNSLESVAETQYF; clone size: .; J gene: TRBJ2-5; D gene: .; V gene: TRBV7-8
CDR3 DNA: TGCGCCAGCAGCCAAGCTAACAGGGAGACCGGAGATACGCAGTATTTT; CDR3 protein: CASSQANRETGDTQYF; clone size: .; J gene: TRBJ2-3; D gene: .; V gene: TRBV4-1
CDR3 DNA: TGTGCCAGCAGCTTGGCGGCAGCTTTTTCTGGAAACACCATATATTTT; CDR3 protein: CASSLAAAFSGNTIYF; clone size: .; J gene: TRBJ1-3; D gene: .; V gene: TRBV7-2
CDR3 DNA: TGCGCCAGCAGTGAGTCTAGGGCTAGCGGGAGAAATGAGCAGTTCTTC; CDR3 protein: CASSESRASGRNEQFF; clone size: .; J gene: TRBJ2-1; D gene: TRBD2; V gene: TRBV10-1
CDR3 DNA: TGTGCCAGCAGCGTATGGGGGCAGGCCTCGAACACCGGGGAGCTGTTTTTT; CDR3 protein: CASSVWGQASNTGELFF; clone size: .; J gene: TRBJ2-2; D gene: .; V gene: TRBV9
CDR3 DNA: TGTGCCAGCAGCTTAGGCAGGTCAGGGCGAATGGCTAATGAAAAACTGTTTTTT; CDR3 protein: CASSLGRSGRMANEKLFF; clone size: .; J gene: TRBJ1-4; D gene: .; V gene: TRBV7-8
CDR3 DNA: TGCGCCAGCAGCCAAGATCGAGCGGGAGGAGGAAGAGAGCAGTTCTTC; CDR3 protein: CASSQDRAGGGREQFF; clone size: .; J gene: TRBJ2-1; D gene: TRBD2; V gene: TRBV4-1
CDR3 DNA: TGTGCCGCGCAGGACTCAACGAGCTATGGCTACACCTTC; CDR3 protein: CAAQDSTSYGYTF; clone size: .; J gene: TRBJ1-2; D gene: .; V gene: TRBV24-1
CDR3 DNA: TGTGCCAGCAGCCGGAGTAGAAGAGGAGAGACCCAGTACTTC; CDR3 protein: CASSRSRRGETQYF; clone size: .; J gene: TRBJ2-5; D gene: .; V gene: TRBV3-1/TRBV3-2
CDR3 DNA: TGTGCCAGCAGTGAACCGGGACAGGGCGAGGACTATGGCTACACCTTC; CDR3 protein: CASSEPGQGEDYGYTF; clone size: .; J gene: TRBJ1-2; D gene: TRBD1; V gene: TRBV25-1
CDR3 DNA: TGTGCCATCATTAACCAGATGAACACTGAAGCTTTCTTT; CDR3 protein: CAIINQMNTEAFF; clone size: .; J gene: TRBJ1-1; D gene: .; V gene: TRBV10-3
CDR3 DNA: TGTGCCAGCAGTTACTCCGGTCCTAACAATGAGCAGTTCTTC; CDR3 protein: CASSYSGPNNEQFF; clone size: .; J gene: TRBJ2-1; D gene: .; V gene: TRBV6-5
CDR3 DNA: TGTGCCAGCAGTGACGCGTTGCCCGTCGTCGATACGCAGTATTTT; CDR3 protein: CASSDALPVVDTQYF; clone size: .; J gene: TRBJ2-3; D gene: .; V gene: TRBV2
CDR3 DNA: TGTGCCAGCAGTCTCTTGGGTCCAGGGCTCTCGAAAGGCTATGGCTACACCTTC; CDR3 protein: CASSLLGPGLSKGYGYTF; clone size: .; J gene: TRBJ1-2; D gene: .; V gene: TRBV28
CDR3 DNA: TGTGCCAGCACTCCCGGGACTAGGGTATCGGGGGAGCTGTTTTTT; CDR3 protein: CASTPGTRVSGELFF; clone size: .; J gene: TRBJ2-2; D gene: TRBD2; V gene: TRBV9
CDR3 DNA: TGTGCCATCTCGTCAGGGGGCAGTGGGAGCACTGAAGCTTTCTTT; CDR3 protein: CAISSGGSGSTEAFF; clone size: .; J gene: TRBJ1-1; D gene: TRBD1; V gene: TRBV10-3
CDR3 DNA: TGTGCCAGCAGCTTAGACAGGGGGGGCGGAAACACCTTC; CDR3 protein: CASSLDRGGGNTF; clone size: .; J gene: TRBJ1-2; D gene: TRBD1; V gene: TRBV7-2
CDR3 DNA: TGTGCCAGCAGTCGAAAAGGGGTGAACGGGGAGCTGTTTTTT; CDR3 protein: CASSRKGVNGELFF; clone size: once; J gene: TRBJ2-2; D gene: .; V gene: TRBV28
CDR3 DNA: TGTGCCAGCAGCGTAGGCCAGGGTATGGGGACCCAGTACTTC; CDR3 protein: CASSVGQGMGTQYF; clone size: .; J gene: TRBJ2-5; D gene: .; V gene: TRBV9
CDR3 DNA: TGTGCCAGCAGGTCCGGCGGATCGAACACCGGGGAGCTGTTTTTT; CDR3 protein: CASRSGGSNTGELFF; clone size: .; J gene: TRBJ2-2; D gene: .; V gene: TRBV25-1
CDR3 DNA: TGTGCCAGCAGTTTAAAGAGGTTAAACCAAGAGACCCAGTACTTC; CDR3 protein: CASSLKRLNQETQYF; clone size: .; J gene: TRBJ2-5; D gene: .; V gene: TRBV27
CDR3 DNA: TGTGCCAGTAGTATAGAGCCGGAGTCACCCCTCCACTTT; CDR3 protein: CASSIEPESPLHF; clone size: .; J gene: TRBJ1-6; D gene: .; V gene: TRBV19
CDR3 DNA: TGTGCCAGCAGCTTAGCGGCCACCGATACGCAGTATTTT; CDR3 protein: CASSLAATDTQYF; clone size: .; J gene: TRBJ2-3; D gene: .; V gene: TRBV7-8
CDR3 DNA: TGCGCCAGCAGCCTTCTCTTGGGACAGAATGGATACGAGCAGTACTTC; CDR3 protein: CASSLLLGQNGYEQYF; clone size: .; J gene: TRBJ2-7; D gene: TRBD1; V gene: TRBV4-1
CDR3 DNA: TGCGCCAGCAGCTTGGTCCGGACGGGGGGCACTGAAGCTTTCTTT; CDR3 protein: CASSLVRTGGTEAFF; clone size: .; J gene: TRBJ1-1; D gene: .; V gene: TRBV5-1
CDR3 DNA: TGTGCCAGCAGCCTAACACCGGGACAGGGACTTGGGGCCAACGTCCTGACTTTC; CDR3 protein: CASSLTPGQGLGANVLTF; clone size: .; J gene: TRBJ2-6; D gene: TRBD1; V gene: TRBV7-9
CDR3 DNA: TGTGCCAGTTACTCAGGGGGATGGACTGAAGCTTTCTTT; CDR3 protein: CASYSGGWTEAFF; clone size: .; J gene: TRBJ1-1; D gene: TRBD1; V gene: TRBV19
CDR3 DNA: TGTGCCAGTAGTTACTCCACCGGGGAGCTGTTTTTT; CDR3 protein: CASSYSTGELFF; clone size: .; J gene: TRBJ2-2; D gene: .; V gene: TRBV19
CDR3 DNA: TGTGCCAGCAGTCGGACTAGCGGGAACTACGAGCAGTACTTC; CDR3 protein: CASSRTSGNYEQYF; clone size: .; J gene: TRBJ2-7; D gene: TRBD2; V gene: TRBV6-5
CDR3 DNA: TGTGCCACCAGCAGAGTTCAGGGCCGGTCACCCCTCCACTTT; CDR3 protein: CATSRVQGRSPLHF; clone size: .; J gene: TRBJ1-6; D gene: .; V gene: TRBV15
CDR3 DNA: TGTGCCAGCATCAGGGGGCCGGGCACTGAAGCTTTCTTT; CDR3 protein: CASIRGPGTEAFF; clone size: .; J gene: TRBJ1-1; D gene: TRBD1; V gene: TRBV7-9
CDR3 DNA: TGTGCCAGCCGAACAGGGCAACTTTCACCCCTCCACTTT; CDR3 protein: CASRTGQLSPLHF; clone size: .; J gene: TRBJ1-6; D gene: .; V gene: TRBV6-5
CDR3 DNA: TGTGCCAGCTCACCACCTACTGCACGGGAGGGGTCCGGGGAGCTGTTTTTT; CDR3 protein: CASSPPTAREGSGELFF; clone size: .; J gene: TRBJ2-2; D gene: TRBD2; V gene: TRBV18
CDR3 DNA: TGTGCCAGCAGTCCCCCTAGCTCCTATAATTCACCCCTCCACTTT; CDR3 protein: CASSPPSSYNSPLHF; clone size: .; J gene: TRBJ1-6; D gene: .; V gene: TRBV6-5
CDR3 DNA: TGCGCCAGCAGCTTGGGGGCCAGGGGCCGGGACGAAAAACTGTTTTTT; CDR3 protein: CASSLGARGRDEKLFF; clone size: .; J gene: TRBJ1-4; D gene: .; V gene: TRBV5-1
CDR3 DNA: TGTGCCACAAGCCAGGGGACAAACTATGGCTACACCTTC; CDR3 protein: CATSQGTNYGYTF; clone size: once; J gene: TRBJ1-2; D gene: .; V gene: TRBV15
CDR3 DNA: TGTGCCAGCAGTTTTTGGGGGGGGGTCTCCTACGAGCAGTACTTC; CDR3 protein: CASSFWGGVSYEQYF; clone size: .; J gene: TRBJ2-7; D gene: TRBD2; V gene: TRBV28
CDR3 DNA: TGCGCCAGTCTAGGAGGGGGCGAGAGTGAAGCTTTCTTT; CDR3 protein: CASLGGGESEAFF; clone size: .; J gene: TRBJ1-1; D gene: TRBD1; V gene: TRBV10-2
CDR3 DNA: TGCGCCAGCAGCCAAACGCGGGGCCTCTCCTACGAGCAGTACTTC; CDR3 protein: CASSQTRGLSYEQYF; clone size: .; J gene: TRBJ2-7; D gene: .; V gene: TRBV4-1
CDR3 DNA: TGTGCCAGCAGCTTAGGTTGGCGGGGTCGGGAGACCCAGTACTTC; CDR3 protein: CASSLGWRGRETQYF; clone size: .; J gene: TRBJ2-5; D gene: .; V gene: TRBV11-2
CDR3 DNA: TGTGCCTGGAAGGGGGGGCACAATTCACCCCTCCACTTT; CDR3 protein: CAWKGGHNSPLHF; clone size: .; J gene: TRBJ1-6; D gene: .; V gene: TRBV30
CDR3 DNA: TGTGCCAGCAGCTACAGGGAGGGGAGAGAGACCCAGTACTTC; CDR3 protein: CASSYREGRETQYF; clone size: .; J gene: TRBJ2-5; D gene: .; V gene: TRBV5-4
CDR3 DNA: TGCGCCAGCAGCGCAAACCTACTAGCGGGAGGGTATGAGCAGTTCTTC; CDR3 protein: CASSANLLAGGYEQFF; clone size: .; J gene: TRBJ2-1; D gene: TRBD2; V gene: TRBV5-1
CDR3 DNA: TGTGCCAGCAGCCCGCCGACAGTGTCAAACTATGGCTACACCTTC; CDR3 protein: CASSPPTVSNYGYTF; clone size: .; J gene: TRBJ1-2; D gene: .; V gene: TRBV3-1/TRBV3-2
CDR3 DNA: TGTGCCAGCAGCCCGGGACAGTCAGGTTTCGGCTACACCTTC; CDR3 protein: CASSPGQSGFGYTF; clone size: .; J gene: TRBJ1-2; D gene: TRBD1; V gene: TRBV5-4
CDR3 DNA: TGTGCCAGCAGTGTAATACAGGGACAACGCGGCTACACCTTC; CDR3 protein: CASSVIQGQRGYTF; clone size: .; J gene: TRBJ1-2; D gene: .; V gene: TRBV2
CDR3 DNA: TGTGCCAGCAGCCTGGCGGATGGTAACTATGGCTACACCTTC; CDR3 protein: CASSLADGNYGYTF; clone size: .; J gene: TRBJ1-2; D gene: .; V gene: TRBV6-5
CDR3 DNA: TGTGCCAGCAGTTTACGGACAGGGGATCGGGACAATGAGCAGTTCTTC; CDR3 protein: CASSLRTGDRDNEQFF; clone size: .; J gene: TRBJ2-1; D gene: TRBD1; V gene: TRBV27
CDR3 DNA: TGTGCCAGCAGTGAGATCGGCTACGAGCAGTACTTC; CDR3 protein: CASSEIGYEQYF; clone size: .; J gene: TRBJ2-7; D gene: .; V gene: TRBV2
CDR3 DNA: TGTGCCAGCAGCGACGACCGGAGCTCCTACGAGCAGTACTTC; CDR3 protein: CASSDDRSSYEQYF; clone size: .; J gene: TRBJ2-7; D gene: .; V gene: TRBV25-1
CDR3 DNA: TGTGCCAGTAGCAAGGGGCTAGCGGGAGGGCCCGGGAACAATGAGCAGTTCTTC; CDR3 protein: CASSKGLAGGPGNNEQFF; clone size: .; J gene: TRBJ2-1; D gene: TRBD2; V gene: TRBV19
CDR3 DNA: TGTGCCAGCAGTGCGGGAGGCACTGAAGCTTTCTTT; CDR3 protein: CASSAGGTEAFF; clone size: .; J gene: TRBJ1-1; D gene: .; V gene: TRBV2
CDR3 DNA: TGTGCCAGCAGTTACCTCATGGCTAGCGGGAGGCGGACAGATACGCAGTATTTT; CDR3 protein: CASSYLMASGRRTDTQYF; clone size: .; J gene: TRBJ2-3; D gene: TRBD2; V gene: TRBV6-2/TRBV6-3
CDR3 DNA: TGCGCCAGCCCCCCGGGACAACCGAACACTGAAGCTTTCTTT; CDR3 protein: CASPPGQPNTEAFF; clone size: .; J gene: TRBJ1-1; D gene: .; V gene: TRBV5-1
CDR3 DNA: TGCGCCAGCGGCCGACTGAACACCGGGGAGCTGTTTTTT; CDR3 protein: CASGRLNTGELFF; clone size: .; J gene: TRBJ2-2; D gene: .; V gene: TRBV23-1
CDR3 DNA: TGTGCCAGCACCCCTAGCGGCGGCTACGAGCAGTACTTC; CDR3 protein: CASTPSGGYEQYF; clone size: once; J gene: TRBJ2-7; D gene: TRBD2; V gene: TRBV28